Here is one T cell receptor (beta chain) with its context. The antigen is not known. CDR3 length equals 14 residues. V was trimmed by 6 bases and J by 6 bases, leaving 14 bases between them. Looked up from germline, CDR1 is MNHEY and CDR2 is SVGAGI. These data belong to a study of blood T cells in healthy people across ages. Looking at the study overall: Per two T cells, about one barcoded beta molecule was captured through template switching. The study, taken as a whole, reports: When one million T cells were used, diversity estimates were thought to be underestimates. Diversity of TCR beta per million T cells declined in a roughly linear way with age.

For the second PCR, which ran for 7 to 11 cycles, a sample-barcoded 5' primer and a J-beta primer mix were used. Per sample, CDR3-containing paired-end reads numbered at least 2.5 million. TCRdb re-analysed the 5' RACE reads in MiXCR, keeping a single row per CDR3 protein. The sample consists of roughly 1.7 million distinct CDR3 sequences, 30% to 35% of them appearing once. V gene TRBV6-5 combines with J gene TRBJ1-4, with TRBD1 as a possible D gene (5 bases). The sequencing sample was made of blood. The source is a woman under 40 in good health. This CDR3 reads CASRHQGLDEKLFF. CDR3 DNA sequence: TGTGCCAGCAGACATCAGGGATTGGATGAAAAACTGTTTTTT.